The entry that follows covers one TCR beta chain sequence. This clone was seen only once. The antigen it recognizes is unknown. No clone much larger than this one lies a single base away; base qualities are absent. Including the terminal cysteine and phenylalanine, the CDR3 comprises 13 residues. The only DNA kept is the CDR3, 39 bases in frame from the first base. CDR1 and CDR2 are read off the germline V gene (reference sequence) as SGHNT and YYREEE. Between the V and J ends, shortened by 3 bases and 7 bases respectively, the junction contains 13 bases. This sample is drawn from a study of cytomegalovirus exposure and HLA in healthy donors (TCRdb year 2017). Regarding the complete study: An earlier analysis of fewer than 750 of the donors reported about 300 Gb of sequence data and about 120 million unique TCR beta sequences obtained from some 200 million T cells. An early release covering roughly 600 HLA-typed donors comprised 250 to 350 gigabases of sequencing data and 65 million to 100 million unique TCR sequences. The genetic ancestry cluster associated with self-reported Caucasian donors included 70% to 85% of the approximately 410 genotyped donors. The study was designed to test whether signatures of past pathogen exposure could be identified by cataloging public T cell receptors. Using immunosequencing, the study profiled T cell repertoires from 500 to 800 subjects and related those repertoires to cytomegalovirus serostatus. Besides the first cohort of more than 650 subjects, a separate validation cohort made up of 120 different subjects was used. The study combined high-throughput TCR immunosequencing, statistical association of individual TCRs with disease status, and machine learning to predict cytomegalovirus infection status. In a later analysis, previously published TCR beta repertoires from 550 to 750 donors were re-analyzed and high-resolution HLA genotyping was added so that TCR occurrence patterns could be studied. In the later analysis, no new phenotypic data were used to find candidate immune exposures; instead, reliance was placed on TCR beta sequences and their occurrence across donors. An earlier analysis of 587 of the donors used high-throughput TCR beta sequencing to judge whether each TCR beta V gene segment behaved as functional or pseudogenic. Alongside the repertoire data, information on donor age, sex, ethnicity and CMV serostatus was compiled. Genome-wide SNP genotypes for about three fifths of the roughly 670 donors were used in a later genetic analysis, which treated that subset as a discovery cohort. All discovery cohort repertoires had been generated on a single sequencing platform. Both class I and class II loci were covered by HLA typing, at four-digit resolution. Typing coverage differed by locus: A, B, C, DRB1 and DQB1 were typed in roughly 620-630 donors, DQA1 in 500 to 550, DPA1 in approximately 610, and DPB1 in 472. Four to six DR-DQ haplotypes were handled as single units for association and clustering, since linkage in the cohort was strong. Among 398 genotyped donors of the cohort, an average of around 240,000 unique TCR beta nucleotide sequences were sequenced per donor, roughly 20% of them non-productive.

The study at large found these results: An association between a missense DCLRE1C variant and V-gene and J-gene trimming of TCR beta chains was found in a later genetic analysis and replicated in an independent cohort. A group of highly shared sequence variants was considered likely to be a technical artifact of the sequencing pipeline. The authors suggested that the approach could potentially be generalized to other disease states and immunological phenotypes. This cohort had only TCR beta chains sequenced, and the lack of alpha or paired-chain data limited which features could be detected. In a later analysis, TCR association rates were found to vary across HLA loci, with the most associated TCRs seen for DRB1 alleles and the fewest for HLA-C alleles. An earlier analysis of approximately 530 of the donors showed that most TCR beta V segments appeared in productive rearrangements either about 87% or about 30% of the time, which broadly matched IMGT annotations. Most CMV-associated TCR beta chains appeared to be HLA-restricted in a later analysis, and the HLA associations seemed to be driven largely by CMV exposure. The earlier analysis of some 540 of the donors excluded roughly 16 rarely observed V segments, including chromosome 9 orphons, because counts were too low. In the study, approximately 160 TCR beta chains were listed as associated with cytomegalovirus. Linkage disequilibrium might explain the correlated functional status among segregating V segments, but an unknown experimental factor could not be excluded. Compared with equally common non-associated chains, HLA-associated TCR beta chains in a later analysis were more clonally expanded and had lower generation probabilities. In vitro tests confirmed that three of the cytomegalovirus-associated TCR beta chains recognize cytomegalovirus antigens. Compared with the roughly 720-donor mean, donors in an Asian-associated ancestry cluster had fewer N-insertions in productive TCRs, according to a later genetic analysis. A later analysis associated 16,951 TCR beta sequences with specific HLA alleles at a false discovery rate of 0.05. Because HLA typing was unavailable for some donors at each locus, only the typed subset was used in association tests. According to a later analysis, parvovirus B19, influenza, CMV and Epstein-Barr virus appeared linked to several top co-occurrence clusters. Roughly uniform sequencing depth across donors was assumed in presence/absence analyses, although this assumption may not hold. Assigning TCR associations to individual alleles was difficult when HLA alleles, especially DR and DQ, strongly co-occurred. While some public TCRs were present in many individuals, most TCR sequences turned up only very rarely across donors. CMV serostatus was the only immune exposure information available for the cohort. A further reported finding was that TCR beta sequences accurately predicted the HLA-A and HLA-B alleles for most subjects in the first cohort. Because the 87-base-pair reads could not distinguish some IMGT-functional V segments, including TRBV6-2 and TRBV6-3, those segments were excluded. The classifier was reported to diagnose cytomegalovirus status with high specificity and sensitivity in both the original cohort and the validation cohort.

The cohort consisted of hundreds of healthy bone marrow donors. At the time of sampling, every cohort member was nominally healthy, though immune exposures that went unrecorded were likely present. The donor was CMV seronegative and belonged to the group of over 300 seronegative cohort members. A peripheral blood sample was provided by each donor, and peripheral blood mononuclear cells were used for TCR beta sequencing. Genomic DNA was extracted from the blood cell samples with the Qiagen DNeasy Blood Extraction Kit. The library came from the immunoSEQ multiplex PCR assay. For the multiplex PCR, a mixture combining 60 forward primers for TCR Vbeta segments and 13 reverse primers for TCR Jbeta segments was used. The CDR3 region of rearranged TCR beta genes was amplified from genomic DNA by a multiplex PCR assay. On the Illumina HiSeq System, the amplified TCR beta libraries were sequenced as 87-base-pair reads. The paper's processing steps were these. A later analysis tallied approximately 87 million unique TCR beta chains across the 600 to 700 repertoires, and around 12 million of those chains were shared by two or more donors. Raw reads were error-corrected and collapsed into unique sequences by a nearest-neighbor algorithm in which closely related sequences were merged to remove PCR and sequencing errors. V, D and J gene segments were assigned by aligning CDR3 sequences to IMGT reference sequences. Each retained sequence needed at least a six-nucleotide match to both a V gene segment and a J gene segment. Rearrangements were classified as productive when the CDR3 lacked stop codons and remained in frame with V and J, and all other rearrangements were classified as non-productive. Following IMGT convention, CDR3 was defined as the stretch from the second conserved V-encoded cysteine up to the conserved J-encoded phenylalanine. The earlier analysis of some 550 of the donors excluded any sequence lacking an unambiguous match to a single V gene segment. An earlier analysis of fewer than 750 of the donors called V segments functional above 56.7% productive rearrangements and segregating when the between-donor standard deviation exceeded 5%. A statistical classification framework was developed to diagnose cytomegalovirus status using the catalog of TCR beta chain sequences. In a later analysis, V and J genes were assigned by comparing TCR nucleotide sequences against IMGT/GENE-DB human TR gene sequences. A later analysis assigned CDR3 sequences and most-parsimonious VDJ recombination scenarios with the TCRdist pipeline. In a later analysis, every TCR beta chain was defined by the combination of its CDR3 amino acid sequence and its V-gene family, and reads without a unique V-gene family were dropped. In a later analysis, some 600 highly shared, low-generation-probability nucleotide sequences were removed to address suspected cross-contamination and a sequencing artifact. For each public chain, a later analysis derived a clonal expansion index from normalized ranks of inferred template counts within each repertoire. A later analysis computed generation probabilities with a VDJ recombination model fitted to out-of-frame rearrangements, and checked the results against IGoR. In a later analysis, TCR-TCR, TCR-HLA and TCR-CMV co-occurrence was scored with hypergeometric tests, and a repertoire-size bias correction was applied to TCR pairs. False discovery rates were estimated in a later analysis by permuting HLA or CMV assignments 20 times. In a later analysis, co-occurring TCRs were grouped using DBSCAN, with TCRdist sequence similarity added in when clustering inside HLA-allele-positive subsets. Co-occurrence clustering excluded repertoires with fewer than 30,000 or more than 120,000 public chains, plus five with anomalous nucleotide sharing. In its TCRdb copy, this immuneACCESS table keeps in-frame sequences only and misses some clones. Where compared with another copy, unresolved V genes explain less than half of these, and the others have no known cause. Clone size and the V and J calls come from that table; the DNA yielded D and trimming. Present in this sample are some 140,000 clones, roughly 73% of which were seen just once. The top ten clones comprise 1.3% of the sample.

Sequencing was carried out using PBMCs. The rearranged segments are TRBV5-4 and TRBJ1-2; perhaps TRBD1 is the D gene, with 6 bases matching. This clonotype was sampled from a woman aged 35 to 49 in good health and CMV-seronegative. The CDR3 has the sequence CASSSGQSSGYTF. The bases are TGTGCCAGCAGCTCCGGACAGTCCTCTGGCTACACCTTC.